Included here is one T cell receptor (beta chain) sequence, with context. Trimming took 1 base from V and 11 from J, leaving 11 bases between them. The CDR3 loop spans 13 amino acids. Germline V gene sequence: CDR1 KGHDR, CDR2 SFDVKD. Only in-frame clones appear in the TCRdb table, and some are missing; sequencing was by immunoSEQ multiplex PCR. This table holds tens of thousands of clones, 90% found once. The data were obtained in a study of blood T cell repertoires in COVID-19. About the research overall: Samples of COVID-19 (acute and convalescent) were obtained from the United States, Italy and Spain.

The sample comprised peripheral blood. The origin of this receptor is a man between 60 and 75 years old with acute or convalescent COVID-19. The V and J genes are TRBV24-1 and TRBJ2-1; D gene unclear. The CDR3 sequence: CATSDFRLPKQFF. In nucleotides, the CDR3 is TGTGCCACCAGTGATTTTCGACTCCCGAAGCAGTTCTTC.